Given below is one T cell receptor (beta chain) in context. Its antigen is still unknown. A split of CD4+ cells into CD45RA+ naive and CD45RA-negative memory subsets was performed. This sample is part of a study of shared clonotypes between healthy human individuals. Points from the study as a whole: The small donor group covered limited genetic and exposure diversity. Generation probabilities were higher for clonotypes shared across all four sorted-subset donors than for unshared ones.

Trimming cost V 3 bases and J 4 bases; bases outside gene matches: 3. Germline V lookup: CDR1 SGHTA, CDR2 FQGTGA. CDR3 length: 15 amino acids. Execution of the assay was at deep level. Assay: immunoSEQ multiplex PCR; the TCRdb copy retains only in-frame clones and omits some. The table records fewer than 1.4 million clones, about 80% of them present only once. The sequencing input was memory CD4+ T cells from PBMCs. Subset of the sample: CD45RA-negative fraction. The V gene is TRBV7-3, the J gene TRBJ2-5; 12 nucleotides align to TRBD1. This TCR was recovered from a man between 18 and 29 years old in good health. Some clones in this sample may be carry-over from other donors' samples. This CDR3 is CASSLGQGALETQYF. The CDR3 region has the DNA TGTGCCAGCAGCTTGGGACAGGGGGCGTTAGAGACCCAGTACTTC.